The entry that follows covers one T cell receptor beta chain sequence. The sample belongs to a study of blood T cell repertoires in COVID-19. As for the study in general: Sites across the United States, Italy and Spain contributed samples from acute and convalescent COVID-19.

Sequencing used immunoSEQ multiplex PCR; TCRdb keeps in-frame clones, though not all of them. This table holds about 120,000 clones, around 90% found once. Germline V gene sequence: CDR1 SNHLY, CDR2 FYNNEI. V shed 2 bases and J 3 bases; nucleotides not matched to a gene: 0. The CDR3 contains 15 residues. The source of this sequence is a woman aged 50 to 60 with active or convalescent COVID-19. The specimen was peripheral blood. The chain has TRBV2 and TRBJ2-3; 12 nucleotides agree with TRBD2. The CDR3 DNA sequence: TGTGCCAGCAGTGAACTAGCGGGAGGGACAGATACGCAGTATTTT. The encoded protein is CASSELAGGTDTQYF.